This is a list of T cell receptor beta chains from one sample in a study of blood T cell repertoires in COVID-19. TCRdb keeps only in-frame clones here, not all; method: immunoSEQ multiplex PCR. Seen here are approximately 500,000 clones, about 88% observed once, and the top ten hold around 0.9%. Input material: peripheral blood. These receptor sequences come from a man younger than 35 with COVID-19, enrolled during active disease. Both conserved end residues are trimmed from each CDR3. The size entry is marked missing in some rows and otherwise reads once, few, many or a size class.

CDR3	J	V	size
ASSTTEKETQY	TRBJ2-5	TRBV9	.
ASKDPLGGTDTQY	TRBJ2-3	TRBV2	.
ATSDPGTDNEKLF	TRBJ1-4	TRBV24-1	.
ASSLVSQAGGYT	TRBJ1-2	TRBV5-1	.
ASSRTSGIGTGELF	TRBJ2-2	TRBV11-2	many
ASRAGTAIMNTEAF	TRBJ1-1	TRBV19	once
AISGTTQETQY	TRBJ2-5	TRBV10-3	.
ASSLPGGTDTQY	TRBJ2-3	TRBV7-6	.
ASSRTGGTETQY	TRBJ2-5	TRBV2	.
SALQGTLH	TRBJ1-6	TRBV20-1	.
ASRSGGTGETQY	TRBJ2-5	TRBV7-9	.
ASSAPGGLARTGELF	TRBJ2-2	TRBV25-1	.
ASSSRRGVNTEAF	TRBJ1-1	TRBV11-2	.
ASSYSSYGELF	TRBJ2-2	TRBV6-5	.
ASSSLSGSPSNEQF	TRBJ2-1	TRBV28	.
ASSQEEGGYNEQF	TRBJ2-1	TRBV3-1/TRBV3-2	.
ASSLDRGEQY	TRBJ2-7	TRBV7-9	.
ASSPGGVLIDTQY	TRBJ2-3	TRBV7-9	.
ASRSGRGADTQY	TRBJ2-3	TRBV10-1	.
ASSVYPQSTDTQY	TRBJ2-3	TRBV9	.
ASSARGEDTEAF	TRBJ1-1	TRBV11-2	.
ASSPFIASYNEQF	TRBJ2-1	TRBV14	.
ASRKTATDTQY	TRBJ2-3	TRBV19	once
ASSGGQTYEQY	TRBJ2-7	TRBV9	once
ASTELGALH	TRBJ1-6	TRBV12-3/TRBV12-4	.
ASSPRDSSYEQY	TRBJ2-7	TRBV3-1/TRBV3-2	.
ASSFSGTANTGELF	TRBJ2-2	TRBV5-1	.
AIQTPGANVLT	TRBJ2-6	TRBV7-8	.
SVGGRAIDTQY	TRBJ2-3	TRBV29-1	.
ASRKRTGEETQY	TRBJ2-5	TRBV10-2	.
ASSHITSGRALTDTQY	TRBJ2-3	TRBV7-8	.
ATSDSGPYNEQF	TRBJ2-1	TRBV24-1	.
ASSIARDSPKGYT	TRBJ1-2	TRBV19	.
ASSQGQPPYEQY	TRBJ2-7	TRBV4-1	.
ASSRLAGGYNEQF	TRBJ2-1	TRBV19	.
ASSETGYGETQY	TRBJ2-5	TRBV7-7	.
ASSYPGLAGNMQF	TRBJ2-1	TRBV6-5	.
ASSFGRGTDTQY	TRBJ2-3	TRBV5-1	.
ASSPRRQLNTGELF	TRBJ2-2	TRBV7-2	.
ASSEVGSQTYNEQF	TRBJ2-1	TRBV2	.
ASSSTVYNQPQH	TRBJ1-5	TRBV7-9	.
ASSLGQFDFQPQH	TRBJ1-5	TRBV7-9	.
ASSLFPSTDTQY	TRBJ2-3	TRBV18	.
ATSTAGQETQY	TRBJ2-5	TRBV24-1	.
ASRGDSEQF	TRBJ2-1	TRBV11-3	.
SVFYGTGESTDTQY	TRBJ2-3	TRBV29-1	once
ASSYNRQGRSYEQY	TRBJ2-7	TRBV6-2/TRBV6-3	.
ASSSDRGGANVLT	TRBJ2-6	TRBV5-1	.
ASSPSRQGQDYGYT	TRBJ1-2	TRBV18	.
ASSISSGETQY	TRBJ2-5	TRBV19	.
ASSLGVSGKETQY	TRBJ2-5	TRBV11-2	.
ASSLGGGGRSYEQY	TRBJ2-7	TRBV5-8	once
ASGINRQGTPNTEAF	TRBJ1-1	TRBV19	.
ASSQGLAYNSPLH	TRBJ1-6	TRBV4-1	.
ASSDGQPQH	TRBJ1-5	TRBV2	few